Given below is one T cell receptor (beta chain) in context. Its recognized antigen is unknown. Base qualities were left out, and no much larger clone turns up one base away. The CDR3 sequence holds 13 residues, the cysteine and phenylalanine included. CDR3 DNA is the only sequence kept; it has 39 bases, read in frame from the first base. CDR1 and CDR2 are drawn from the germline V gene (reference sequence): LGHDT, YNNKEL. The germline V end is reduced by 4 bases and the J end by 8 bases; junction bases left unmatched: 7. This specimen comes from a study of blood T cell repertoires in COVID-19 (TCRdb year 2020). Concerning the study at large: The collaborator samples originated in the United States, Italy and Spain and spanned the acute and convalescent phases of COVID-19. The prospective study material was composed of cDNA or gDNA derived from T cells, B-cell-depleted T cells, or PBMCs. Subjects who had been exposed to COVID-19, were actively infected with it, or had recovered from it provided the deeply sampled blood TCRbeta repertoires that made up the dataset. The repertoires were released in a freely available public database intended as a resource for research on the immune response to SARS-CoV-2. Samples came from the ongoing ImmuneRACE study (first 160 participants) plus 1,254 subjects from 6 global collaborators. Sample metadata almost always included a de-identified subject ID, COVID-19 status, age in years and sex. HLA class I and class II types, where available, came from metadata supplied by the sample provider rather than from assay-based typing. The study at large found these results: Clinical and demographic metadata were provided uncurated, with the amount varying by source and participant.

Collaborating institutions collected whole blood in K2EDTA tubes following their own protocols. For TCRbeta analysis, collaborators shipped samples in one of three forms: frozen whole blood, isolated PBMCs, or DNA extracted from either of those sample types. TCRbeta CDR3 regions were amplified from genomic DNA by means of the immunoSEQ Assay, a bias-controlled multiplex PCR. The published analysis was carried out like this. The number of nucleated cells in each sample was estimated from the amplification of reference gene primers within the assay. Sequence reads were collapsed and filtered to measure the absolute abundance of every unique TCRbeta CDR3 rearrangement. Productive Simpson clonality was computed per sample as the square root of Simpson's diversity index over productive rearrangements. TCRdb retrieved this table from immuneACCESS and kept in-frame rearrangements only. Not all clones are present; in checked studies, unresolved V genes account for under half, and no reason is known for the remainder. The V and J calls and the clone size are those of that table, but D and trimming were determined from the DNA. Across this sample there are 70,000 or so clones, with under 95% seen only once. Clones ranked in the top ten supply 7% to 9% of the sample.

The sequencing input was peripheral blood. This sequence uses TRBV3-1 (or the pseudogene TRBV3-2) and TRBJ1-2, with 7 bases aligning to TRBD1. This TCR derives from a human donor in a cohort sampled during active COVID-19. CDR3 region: CASSPGTANGYTF. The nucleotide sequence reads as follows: TGTGCCAGCAGCCCCGGGACAGCTAACGGCTACACCTTC.